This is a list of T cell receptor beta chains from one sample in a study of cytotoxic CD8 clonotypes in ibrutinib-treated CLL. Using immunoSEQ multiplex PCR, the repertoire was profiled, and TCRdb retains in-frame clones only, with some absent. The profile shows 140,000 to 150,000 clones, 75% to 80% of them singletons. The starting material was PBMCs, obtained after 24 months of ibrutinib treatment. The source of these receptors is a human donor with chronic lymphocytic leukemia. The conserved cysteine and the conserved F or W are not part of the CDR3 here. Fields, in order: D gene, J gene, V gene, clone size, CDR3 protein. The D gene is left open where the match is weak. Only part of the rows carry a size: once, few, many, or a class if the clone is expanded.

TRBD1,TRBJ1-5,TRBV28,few,ASSPLTGGRNQPQH
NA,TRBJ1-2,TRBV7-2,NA,ASTKTGGGYT
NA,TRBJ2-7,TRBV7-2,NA,ASSPPGSPLEQY
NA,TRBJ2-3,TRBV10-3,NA,ATRQGEVSDTQY
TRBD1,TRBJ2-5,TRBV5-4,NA,ASRGQIQETQY
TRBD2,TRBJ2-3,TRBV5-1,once,ASSPLAGGTDTQY
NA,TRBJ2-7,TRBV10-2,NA,ATRDPRSYEQY
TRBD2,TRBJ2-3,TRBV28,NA,ASSPRTSLADTQY
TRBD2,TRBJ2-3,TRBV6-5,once,ASSPGLAATDTQY
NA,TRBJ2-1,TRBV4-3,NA,ASSQGGPQF
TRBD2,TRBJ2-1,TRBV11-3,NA,ASSLDPRGGSQQF
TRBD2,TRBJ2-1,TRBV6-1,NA,ASSGLAGVNEQF
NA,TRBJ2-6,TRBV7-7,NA,ASSLNSGANVLT
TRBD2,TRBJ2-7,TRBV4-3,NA,ASSHSGARDEQY
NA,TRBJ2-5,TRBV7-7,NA,ASSLGGHSQETQY
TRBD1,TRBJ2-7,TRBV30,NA,ACKTGSSEQY
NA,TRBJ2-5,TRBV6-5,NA,ASSYRIEETQY
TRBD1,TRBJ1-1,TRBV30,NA,AWTGGNTEAF
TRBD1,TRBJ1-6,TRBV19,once,ASNPGGATYNSPLH
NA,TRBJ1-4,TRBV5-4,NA,ASGGGDEKLF